These 30 T cell receptor beta chains originate from one sample sequenced in a study of blood T cells in healthy people across ages. Alongside a J-beta primer mix, a sample-barcoded 5' primer served in a second PCR lasting about 7 to 12 cycles. Using its own MiXCR run on the 5' RACE reads, TCRdb lists one record per CDR3 protein. The sample records hundreds of thousands of distinct CDR3 sequences, less than 35% being singletons. Sample: blood. The source of these receptors is a woman of 80 years or more in good health.

This clonotype was detected a few times. V gene TRBV3-1 combines with J gene TRBJ2-2; 8 nucleotides match TRBD2. V gave up 3 bases and J gave up 4 bases; unmatched junction bases: 4. Germline assignment: CDR1 LGHDT and CDR2 YNNKEL (reference sequence). CDR3 length: 15 residues. This CDR3 reads CASSQGLVGTGELFF. The DNA of the CDR3 is TGTGCCAGCAGCCAGGGACTAGTAGGCACCGGGGAGCTGTTTTTT.

The J gene is TRBJ2-3, the V gene TRBV3-1, with TRBD1 matching over 7 bases. The J segment lost 0 bases and the V segment lost 5 bases, leaving 5 bases of the junction unmatched. CDR3 size: 15 residues. The V gene's germline CDR1 is LGHDT and CDR2 YNNKEL (reference sequence). The CDR3 loop reads CASSLTRGSTDTQYF. CDR3 nucleotides: TGTGCCAGCAGCTTAACCAGGGGGAGCACAGATACGCAGTATTTT.

About this clonotype itself: A junction end diverges from the germline sequence, so it may reflect a read error. The chain employs TRBV10-2 and TRBJ2-3; 11 bases map to TRBD2. Germline-derived CDR1 and CDR2 are WSHSY and SAAADI. This CDR3 spans 15 amino acids. The DNA for the CDR3 is TGCGCCAGCAGTTACACTAGCGGGGGCACAGATGCGCAGTATTTT. This translates into CASSYTSGGTDAQYF.

CDR3 sequence: CASSLEGPGPQHF. In DNA, the CDR3 is TGCGCCAGCAGCTTGGAAGGACCGGGGCCCCAGCATTTT. This chain connects TRBV5-1 to TRBJ1-5; D call uncertain. V was clipped by 0 bases and J by 9 bases, with 10 bases between them. This CDR3 contains 13 residues. From germline, CDR1 is SGHRS and CDR2 YFSETQ.

In this sample, this clonotype turned up a few times. The V call is TRBV7-2, the J call TRBJ2-4; tentative D call: TRBD1 (6 bases). The CDR3 length is 14 residues. Germline V CDR1 and CDR2: SGHTA, FQGNSA. Trimming removed 0 bases at V and 7 bases at J, with 10 bases between. The DNA of the CDR3 is TGTGCCAGCAGCTTAGCCACAACAGGGAACATTCAGTACTTC. Translation gives CASSLATTGNIQYF.

The table lists this clonotype with many counts. The rearrangement joins TRBV7-2 to TRBJ2-1; 8 bases align to TRBD2. CDR3 size: 14 residues. From germline, CDR1 is SGHTA and CDR2 FQGNSA. V lost 5 bases, J lost 3 bases, and 3 bases stayed unmatched. The CDR3 DNA reads as TGTGCCAGCAGCCCGGGGACTAGCTACAATGAGCAGTTCTTC. This gives the protein CASSPGTSYNEQFF.

This clonotype ranks as medium-sized. The chain recombines TRBV7-2 with TRBJ2-1; 10 bases match TRBD2. This CDR3 contains 15 residues. V was pared by 2 bases and J by 4 bases, with 2 bases of the junction left unmatched. Germline CDR1 SGHTA, CDR2 FQGNSA. The CDR3 sequence is CASSLSSGGYNEQFF. CDR3 DNA: TGTGCCAGCAGCTTATCTAGCGGGGGATACAATGAGCAGTTCTTC.

Note on this clonotype: One end of the junction does not line up with germline, which may come from a read error. The V and J genes are TRBV20-1 and TRBJ1-6; D call uncertain. The CDR3 is made up of 12 amino acids. The V gene's germline CDR1 is DFQATT and CDR2 SNEGSKA (reference sequence). Written as DNA, the CDR3 is TGCAGTGCCAAGGGAGGAGGCGCACCCCCCCACTTT. Protein product: CSAKGGGAPPHF.

On this clonotype itself: At one boundary the junction diverges from the germline segment, which might be a read error. This chain joins TRBV14 and TRBJ2-3; D unclear. Per the germline V gene, CDR1 is SGHDN and CDR2 is FVKESK. CDR3 length: 16 residues. The DNA for the CDR3 is TGTGCCAGCAGCCAATCTCTAGACAATCTCCCAGATGCGCAGTATTTT. Translating gives CASSQSLDNLPDAQYF.

Many counts were recorded for this clonotype. The chain recombines TRBV6-1 with TRBJ2-7; D remains ambiguous. The CDR3 runs 14 residues. Germline V lookup: CDR1 MNHNS, CDR2 SASEGT. Deletions cut 8 bases from V and 0 bases from J, with 14 bases between. CDR3 in DNA: TGTGCCAGCCGGACGGACCAATCCTCCTACGAGCAGTACTTC. Encoded protein: CASRTDQSSYEQYF.

This clonotype has just one count. The chain is built from TRBV12-3 or TRBV12-4 and TRBJ1-1; 7 bases align to TRBD1. This CDR3 has 13 amino acids. V shed 6 bases and J 6 bases; nucleotides not matched to a gene: 7. Here the CDR3 reads CASSQGGGPEAFF. CDR3 coding DNA: TGTGCCAGCAGCCAGGGGGGGGGGCCTGAAGCTTTCTTT.

This clonotype occurred many times. The J gene is TRBJ1-5, the V gene TRBV12-3 or TRBV12-4; 8 bases are shared with TRBD1. This CDR3 contains 14 residues. Trimming took 6 bases from V and 3 from J; bases not matched to a gene: 4. As DNA, the CDR3 is TGTGCCAGCAGCCGGGGACAGGCCAATCAGCCCCAGCATTTT. Its protein product is CASSRGQANQPQHF.

The rearrangement joins TRBV27 to TRBJ1-1; 10 bases align to TRBD1. The CDR3 extends over 17 amino acids. Per the germline V gene, CDR1 is MNHEY and CDR2 is SMNVEV (reference sequence). V lost 6 bases and J lost 8; bases outside the gene matches: 18. CDR3 coding DNA: TGTGCCAGCAGCCCCCTGAGGAGACAGGGGGCGCGTCGGGAAGCTTTCTTT. It is translated as CASSPLRRQGARREAFF.

This clonotype occurred many times. The chain joins TRBV7-2 to TRBJ2-3; D is uncertain. The length of the CDR3 is 13 residues. Trimming removed 5 bases at V and 1 base at J, with 7 bases between. The V gene's germline CDR1 is SGHTA and CDR2 FQGNSA. The CDR3 bases are TGTGCCAGCAGCCCCTCCCGCACAGATACGCAGTATTTT. Translating it yields CASSPSRTDTQYF. Supplemented by reference TRBV7-2 and TRBJ2-3, the full variable domain reads GAGVSQSPSNKVTEKGKDVELRCDPISGHTALYWYRQSLGQGLEFLIYFQGNSAPDKSGLPSDRFSAERTGGSVSTLTIQRTQQEDSAVYLCASSPSRTDTQYFGPGTRLTVL.

This clonotype was seen many times. This chain connects TRBV6-2 or TRBV6-3 to TRBJ2-1, with 7 bases fitting TRBD1. V was clipped by 5 bases and J by 8 bases; unmatched bases: 3. CDR1 is MNHEY and CDR2 is SVGEGT in the germline V gene. The CDR3 has 12 residues. The CDR3 coding sequence is TGTGCCAGCAGTGCCGGGACAGATGAGCAGTTCTTC. It is translated as CASSAGTDEQFF.

The J gene is TRBJ2-7, the V gene TRBV19; 8 positions match TRBD1. This CDR3 comprises 15 residues. Trimming cost V 4 bases and J 0 bases; bases outside gene matches: 5. CDR1 and CDR2 (germline): LNHDA, SQIVND (reference sequence). CDR3 in DNA: TGTGCCAGTAGTACTACCGACAGGGGCTCCTACGAGCAGTACTTC. Translating it yields CASSTTDRGSYEQYF. The full variable domain, completed using reference TRBV19 and TRBJ2-7, is DGGITQSPKYLFRKEGQNVTLSCEQNLNHDAMYWYRQDPGQGLRLIYYSQIVNDFQKGDIAEGYSVSREKKESFPLTVTSAQKNPTAFYLCASSTTDRGSYEQYFGPGTRLTVT.

A note on this clonotype: This may be a read error, as it is one base from a much larger clone. The CDR3 spells CASSLTRGRKNYGHTF. The CDR3 region has the DNA TGTGCCAGCAGCTTGACAAGGGGGCGTAAAAACTATGGCCACACCTTC. The chain combines TRBV7-2 with TRBJ1-2; 7 nucleotides match TRBD1. Germline loops: CDR1 SGHTA, CDR2 FQGNSA. The CDR3 is made up of 16 amino acids.

As to this clonotype: A read error may be the cause here, since a much bigger clone is one base away. The rearrangement joins TRBV6-5 to TRBJ1-2; D is perhaps TRBD1 (5 bases). This CDR3 is built from 14 residues. Looked up from germline, CDR1 is MNHEY and CDR2 is SVGAGI. V lost 8 bases and J 12 bases, leaving 25 bases between the germline ends. In nucleotides, the CDR3 is TGTGCCAGCCGTTTAGACGCTGGGACGCGCGGCCACACCTTC. Encoded protein: CASRLDAGTRGHTF.

This clonotype was picked up many times. The chain links TRBV20-1 to TRBJ2-7; the D gene is possibly TRBD2 (6 bases). Germline loops: CDR1 DFQATT, CDR2 SNEGSKA (reference sequence). V gave up 2 bases and J gave up 2 bases, with 13 bases separating them. The CDR3 runs 14 residues. This CDR3 is CSARSLAGTYEQYF. The DNA of the CDR3 is TGCAGTGCTAGATCCTTGGCGGGGACCTACGAGCAGTACTTC.

As regards this clonotype: A much larger clone differs from this one at a single base, so this may be a read error. The chain couples TRBV20-1 to TRBJ2-5; D is unresolved. Germline CDR1 is DFQATT and CDR2 is SNEGSKA (reference sequence). V dropped 3 bases and J dropped 11 bases, with 19 bases sitting between them. The CDR3 consists of 13 residues. The CDR3 bases are TGCAGTGCTAGGCCCCCGGTCGTAAATGAGCAGTACTTC. It yields the protein CSARPPVVNEQYF.

This clonotype was found many times. The CDR3 loop reads CASRLPKGAGTINTEAFF. CDR3 coding DNA: TGTGCCAGCAGGTTACCCAAGGGGGCCGGGACCATTAACACTGAAGCTTTCTTT. V is TRBV12-3 or TRBV12-4 and J is TRBJ1-1; 7 bases line up with TRBD1. V trimming: 6 bases; J trimming: 2 bases; junction bases outside the gene matches: 18. CDR3 length: 18 residues.

This clonotype was seen a handful of times. In DNA, the CDR3 is TGCAGTGTACCTAGCGGGGGGGGCCAAGAGACCCAGTACTTC. It yields the protein CSVPSGGGQETQYF. The chain links TRBV20-1 to TRBJ2-5; 12 bases map to TRBD2. Unmatched junction bases numbered 4, after V lost 7 bases and J lost 1 base. CDR1 DFQATT and CDR2 SNEGSKA come from the germline V gene (reference sequence). The CDR3 runs 14 residues.

The chain has TRBV7-9 and TRBJ2-7; D is tentatively TRBD1 or TRBD2 (5 bases each). V shed 1 base and J shed 3 bases, with 10 bases lying between them. The CDR3 is made up of 14 amino acids. Germline-derived CDR1 and CDR2 are SEHNR and FQNEAQ (reference sequence). In nucleotides, the CDR3 is TGTGCCAGCAGCTTAGATTGGGGGAACTACGAGCAGTACTTC. Amino acids: CASSLDWGNYEQYF.

This clonotype appeared a few times. V is TRBV24-1 and J is TRBJ1-2, with 7 bases identical to TRBD1. V lost 7 bases to trimming and J lost 6 bases; unmatched junction nucleotides: 7. Per germline, CDR1 KGHDR and CDR2 SFDVKD. The CDR3 is 13 residues long. CDR3 protein: CATSEQGKDGYTF. In DNA, the CDR3 is TGTGCCACCAGCGAACAGGGGAAAGATGGCTACACCTTC.

This clonotype came up many times. The chain recombines TRBV29-1 with TRBJ2-1; unclear D gene. The CDR3 covers 11 residues. Germline-derived CDR1 and CDR2 are SQVTM and ANQGSEA. Between the trimmed V and J ends, which lost 4 bases and 8 bases, there was a span of 9 bases. As DNA, the CDR3 is TGCAGCGTTGGACCGGCCTATGAGCAGTTCTTC. It yields the protein CSVGPAYEQFF.

This clonotype was recorded at least ten times. This chain connects TRBV12-3 or TRBV12-4 to TRBJ2-3; no firm D call. The V end was cut by 2 bases, the J end by 4 bases, with 4 bases between. The CDR3 sequence is 12 residues long. The CDR3 is CASSLRADTQYF. CDR3 coding DNA: TGTGCCAGCAGTTTAAGGGCAGATACGCAGTATTTT.

The genes are TRBV29-1 and TRBJ2-7; 8 bases align to TRBD1. This CDR3 is 15 amino acids long. Looked up from germline, CDR1 is SQVTM and CDR2 is ANQGSEA. Trimming cost V 6 bases and J 3 bases; bases outside gene matches: 13. CDR3 DNA sequence: TGCAGCGTACAAATAGGACAGGGAAAGTTCTACGAGCAGTACTTC. As protein: CSVQIGQGKFYEQYF.

The rearrangement links TRBV29-1 to TRBJ1-4; D not resolved. The length of the CDR3 is 14 residues. Germline-derived CDR1 and CDR2 are SQVTM and ANQGSEA. Trimming left V 3 bases short and J 0 bases short, with 8 bases between. CDR3 protein: CSVDGGTTNEKLFF. In nucleotides, the CDR3 is TGCAGCGTTGATGGAGGGACAACTAATGAAAAACTGTTTTTT.

The chain is built from TRBV20-1 and TRBJ1-2; weak D call: TRBD1 (5 bases). This CDR3 is 14 amino acids long. V gave up 1 base and J gave up 6 bases, with 15 bases separating them. From germline, CDR1 is DFQATT and CDR2 SNEGSKA (reference sequence). The CDR3 spells CSARVPSGSHGYTF. CDR3 sequence (DNA): TGCAGTGCTAGAGTCCCCTCAGGGAGTCATGGCTACACCTTC.

About this clonotype itself: This may come from a read error, since a much larger clone is one base off. The CDR3 ends on some other residue instead of the conserved phenylalanine or tryptophan, so this is likely a read error. The chain joins TRBV5-1 to TRBJ1-2; perhaps TRBD1 as D (6 bases). The V gene lost 4 bases and the J gene lost 4 bases, with 17 bases spanning the gap. The germline gives CDR1 SGHRS, CDR2 YFSETQ. This CDR3 comprises 15 residues. The CDR3 sequence is CASSDFRGPPYGYTS. In DNA form, the CDR3 reads TGCGCCAGCAGCGATTTCAGGGGACCCCCCTATGGCTACACCTCC.